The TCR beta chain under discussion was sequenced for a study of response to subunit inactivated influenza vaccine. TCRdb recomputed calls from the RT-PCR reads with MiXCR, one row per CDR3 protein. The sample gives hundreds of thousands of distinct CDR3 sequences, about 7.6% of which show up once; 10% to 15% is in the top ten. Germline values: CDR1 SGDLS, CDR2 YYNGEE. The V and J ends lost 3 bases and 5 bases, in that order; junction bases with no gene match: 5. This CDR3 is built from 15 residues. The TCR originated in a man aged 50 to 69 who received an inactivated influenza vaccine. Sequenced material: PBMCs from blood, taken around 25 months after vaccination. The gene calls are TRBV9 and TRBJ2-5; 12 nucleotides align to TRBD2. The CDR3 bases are TGTGCCAGCAGCGCGGGACTAGCGGGTATTGAGACCCAGTACTTC. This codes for CASSAGLAGIETQYF.